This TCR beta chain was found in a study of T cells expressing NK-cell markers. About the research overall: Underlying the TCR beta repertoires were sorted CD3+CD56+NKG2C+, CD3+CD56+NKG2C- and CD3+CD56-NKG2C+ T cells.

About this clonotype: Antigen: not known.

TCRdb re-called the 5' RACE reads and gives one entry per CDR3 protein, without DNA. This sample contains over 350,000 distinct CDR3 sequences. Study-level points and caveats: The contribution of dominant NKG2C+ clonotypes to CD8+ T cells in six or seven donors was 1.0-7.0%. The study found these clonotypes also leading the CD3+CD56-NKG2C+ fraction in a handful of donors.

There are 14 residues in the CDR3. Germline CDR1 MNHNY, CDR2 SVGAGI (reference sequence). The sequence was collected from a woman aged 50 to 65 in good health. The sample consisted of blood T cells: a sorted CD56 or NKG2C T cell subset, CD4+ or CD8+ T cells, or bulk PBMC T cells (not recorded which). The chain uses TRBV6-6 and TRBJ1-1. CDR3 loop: CASSYGDIITEAFF.